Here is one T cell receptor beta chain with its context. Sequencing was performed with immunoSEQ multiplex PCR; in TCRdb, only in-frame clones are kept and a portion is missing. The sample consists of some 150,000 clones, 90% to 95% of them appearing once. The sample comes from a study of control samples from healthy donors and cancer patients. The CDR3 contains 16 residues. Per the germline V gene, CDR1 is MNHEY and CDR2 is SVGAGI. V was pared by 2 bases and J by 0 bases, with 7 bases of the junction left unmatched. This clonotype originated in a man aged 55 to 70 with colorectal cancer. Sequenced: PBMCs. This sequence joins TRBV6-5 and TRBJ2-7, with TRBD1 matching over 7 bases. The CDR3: CASSYRWDSSSYEQYF. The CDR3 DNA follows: TGTGCCAGCAGTTACCGTTGGGACAGCAGCTCCTACGAGCAGTACTTC.